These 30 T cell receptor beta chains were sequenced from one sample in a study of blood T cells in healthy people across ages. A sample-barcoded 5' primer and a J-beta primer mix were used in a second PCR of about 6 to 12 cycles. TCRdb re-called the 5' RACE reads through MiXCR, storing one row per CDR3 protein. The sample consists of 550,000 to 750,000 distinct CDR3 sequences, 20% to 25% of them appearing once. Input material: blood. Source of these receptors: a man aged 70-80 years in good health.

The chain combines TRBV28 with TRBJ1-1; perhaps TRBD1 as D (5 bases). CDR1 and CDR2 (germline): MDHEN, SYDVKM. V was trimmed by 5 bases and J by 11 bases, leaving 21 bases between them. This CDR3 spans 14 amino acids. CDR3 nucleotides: TGTGCCAGCAGTACCCAGGGAGGAGGACCGGATGCTTTCTTT. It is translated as CASSTQGGGPDAFF.

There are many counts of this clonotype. The chain's CDR3 is CASTRDNLPNSPLHF. CDR3 DNA: TGTGCCAGCACCCGGGACAACCTTCCTAATTCACCCCTCCACTTT. The chain uses TRBV12-3 or TRBV12-4 and TRBJ1-6, with D possibly being TRBD1 (6 bases). This CDR3 contains 15 residues. V was trimmed by 7 bases and J by 6 bases, leaving 16 bases between them.

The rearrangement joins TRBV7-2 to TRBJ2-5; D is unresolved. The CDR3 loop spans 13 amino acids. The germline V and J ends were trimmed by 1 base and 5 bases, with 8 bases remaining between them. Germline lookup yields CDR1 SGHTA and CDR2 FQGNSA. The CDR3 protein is CASSLVWWETQYF. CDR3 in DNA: TGTGCCAGCAGCTTAGTCTGGTGGGAGACCCAGTACTTC.

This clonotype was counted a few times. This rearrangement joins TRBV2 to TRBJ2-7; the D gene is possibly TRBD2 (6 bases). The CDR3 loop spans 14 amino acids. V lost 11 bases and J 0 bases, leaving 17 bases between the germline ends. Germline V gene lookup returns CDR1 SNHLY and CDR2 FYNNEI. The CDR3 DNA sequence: TGTGCCGGTAAGGGTGACGGGAGCTCCTACGAGCAGTACTTC. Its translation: CAGKGDGSSYEQYF. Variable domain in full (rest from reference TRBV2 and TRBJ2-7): EPEVTQTPSHQVTQMGQEVILRCVPISNHLYFYWYRQILGQKVEFLVSFYNNEISEKSEIFDDQFSVERPDGSNFTLKIRSTKLEDSAMYFCAGKGDGSSYEQYFGPGTRLTVT.

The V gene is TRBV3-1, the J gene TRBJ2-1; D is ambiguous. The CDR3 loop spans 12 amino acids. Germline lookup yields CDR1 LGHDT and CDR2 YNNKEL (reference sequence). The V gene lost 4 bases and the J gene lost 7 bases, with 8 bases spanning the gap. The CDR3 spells CASSLTRNEQFF. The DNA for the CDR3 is TGTGCCAGCAGCCTGACCCGGAATGAGCAGTTCTTC.

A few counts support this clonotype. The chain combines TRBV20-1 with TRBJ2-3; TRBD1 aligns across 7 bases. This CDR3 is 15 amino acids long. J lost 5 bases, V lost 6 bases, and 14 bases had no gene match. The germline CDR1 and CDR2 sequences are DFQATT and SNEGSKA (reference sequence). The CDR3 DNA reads TGCAGTGCAACCGGACAGGCACTAGAGAGAGATACGCAGTATTTT. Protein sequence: CSATGQALERDTQYF.

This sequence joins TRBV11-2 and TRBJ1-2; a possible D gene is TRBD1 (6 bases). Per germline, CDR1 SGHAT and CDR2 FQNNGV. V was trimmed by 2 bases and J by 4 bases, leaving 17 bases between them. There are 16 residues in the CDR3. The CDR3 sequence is CASSLRGGASAYGYTF. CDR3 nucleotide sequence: TGTGCCAGCAGCTTACGTGGGGGGGCCAGTGCCTATGGCTACACCTTC.

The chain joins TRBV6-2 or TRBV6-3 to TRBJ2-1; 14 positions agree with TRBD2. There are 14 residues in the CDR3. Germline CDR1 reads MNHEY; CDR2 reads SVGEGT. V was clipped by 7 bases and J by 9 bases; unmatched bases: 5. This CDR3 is CASTEGLAGGEQFF. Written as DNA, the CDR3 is TGTGCCAGCACCGAAGGACTAGCGGGGGGTGAGCAGTTCTTC.

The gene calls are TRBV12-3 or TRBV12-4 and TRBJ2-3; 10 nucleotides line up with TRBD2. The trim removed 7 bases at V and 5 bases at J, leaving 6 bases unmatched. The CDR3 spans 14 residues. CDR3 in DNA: TGTGCCAGCACTACTAGCGGGAAGCAAGATACGCAGTATTTT. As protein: CASTTSGKQDTQYF.

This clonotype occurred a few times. The CDR3 bases are TGCGCCAGCAGCCAAGATGACGGGAGTTTGGATACGCAGTATTTT. Translation: CASSQDDGSLDTQYF. The chain recombines TRBV4-3 with TRBJ2-3; TRBD2 might be the D (6 bases). Germline assignment: CDR1 LGHNA and CDR2 YSLEER. The CDR3 has 15 residues. V lost 0 bases to trimming and J lost 6 bases, with 13 bases between them.

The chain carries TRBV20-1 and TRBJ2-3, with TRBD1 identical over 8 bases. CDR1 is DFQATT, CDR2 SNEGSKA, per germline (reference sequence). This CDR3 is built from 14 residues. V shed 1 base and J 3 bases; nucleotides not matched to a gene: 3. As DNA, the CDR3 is TGCAGTGCTAGAGCAGGGGGCGAGACAGATACGCAGTATTTT. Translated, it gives CSARAGGETDTQYF.

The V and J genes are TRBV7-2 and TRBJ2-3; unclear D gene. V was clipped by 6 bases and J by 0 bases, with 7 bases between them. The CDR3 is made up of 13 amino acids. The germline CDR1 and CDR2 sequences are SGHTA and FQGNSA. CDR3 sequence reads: CASRATSTDTQYF. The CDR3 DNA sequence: TGTGCCAGCAGGGCGACCAGCACAGATACGCAGTATTTT.

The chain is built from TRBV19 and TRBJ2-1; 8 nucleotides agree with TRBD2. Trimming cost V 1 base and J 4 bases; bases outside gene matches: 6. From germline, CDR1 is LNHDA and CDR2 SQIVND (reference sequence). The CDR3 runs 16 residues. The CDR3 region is CASSIGASGLYNEQFF. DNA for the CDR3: TGTGCCAGTAGTATAGGTGCTAGCGGGCTTTACAATGAGCAGTTCTTC. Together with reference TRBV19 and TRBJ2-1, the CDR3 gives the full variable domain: DGGITQSPKYLFRKEGQNVTLSCEQNLNHDAMYWYRQDPGQGLRLIYYSQIVNDFQKGDIAEGYSVSREKKESFPLTVTSAQKNPTAFYLCASSIGASGLYNEQFFGPGTRLTVL.

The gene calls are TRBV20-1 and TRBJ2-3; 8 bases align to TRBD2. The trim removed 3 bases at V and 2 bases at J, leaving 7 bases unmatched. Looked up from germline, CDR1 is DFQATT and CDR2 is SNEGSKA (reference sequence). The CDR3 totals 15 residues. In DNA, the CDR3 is TGCAGTGCTAGGTGGCTAGCGGGCTCCACAGATACGCAGTATTTT. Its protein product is CSARWLAGSTDTQYF.

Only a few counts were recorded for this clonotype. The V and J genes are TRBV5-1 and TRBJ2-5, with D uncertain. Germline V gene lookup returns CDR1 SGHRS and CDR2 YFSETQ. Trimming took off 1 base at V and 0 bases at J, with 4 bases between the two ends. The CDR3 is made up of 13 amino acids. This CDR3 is CASSLIDQETQYF. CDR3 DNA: TGCGCCAGCAGCTTGATCGACCAAGAGACCCAGTACTTC.

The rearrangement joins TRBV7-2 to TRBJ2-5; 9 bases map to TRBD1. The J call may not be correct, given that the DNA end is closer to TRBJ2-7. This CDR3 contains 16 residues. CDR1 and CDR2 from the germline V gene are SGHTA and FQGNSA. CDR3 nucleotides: TGTGCCAGCAGCTTAGTGAGGGGACAGGGTAGGAACGAGCAGTACTTC. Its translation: CASSLVRGQGRNEQYF.

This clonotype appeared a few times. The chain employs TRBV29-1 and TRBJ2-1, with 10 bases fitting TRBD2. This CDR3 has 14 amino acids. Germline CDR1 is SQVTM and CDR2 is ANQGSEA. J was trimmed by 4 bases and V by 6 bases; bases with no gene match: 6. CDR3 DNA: TGCAGCGTAACACCGGGACTAGCGTACAATGAGCAGTTCTTC. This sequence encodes CSVTPGLAYNEQFF.

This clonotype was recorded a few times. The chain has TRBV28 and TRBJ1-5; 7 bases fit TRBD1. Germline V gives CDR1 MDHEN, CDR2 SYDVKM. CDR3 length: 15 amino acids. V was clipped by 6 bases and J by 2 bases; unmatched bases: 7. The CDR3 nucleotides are TGTGCCAGCAGCTTTGGGACAGTGGGCAATCAGCCCCAGCATTTT. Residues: CASSFGTVGNQPQHF.

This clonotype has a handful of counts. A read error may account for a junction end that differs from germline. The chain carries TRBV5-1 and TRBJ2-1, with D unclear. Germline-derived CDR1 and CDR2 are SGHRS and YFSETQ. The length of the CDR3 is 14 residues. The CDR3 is CASSLSSDNNEQFF. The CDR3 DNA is TGCGCCAGCAGCTTGTCTTCTGATAACAATGAACAGTTCTTC.

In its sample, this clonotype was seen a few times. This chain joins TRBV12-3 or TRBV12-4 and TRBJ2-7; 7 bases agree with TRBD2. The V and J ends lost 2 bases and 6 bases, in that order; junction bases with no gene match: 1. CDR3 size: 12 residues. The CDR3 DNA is TGTGCCAGCAGTTTATGGGGGGGCGAGCAGTACTTC. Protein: CASSLWGGEQYF.

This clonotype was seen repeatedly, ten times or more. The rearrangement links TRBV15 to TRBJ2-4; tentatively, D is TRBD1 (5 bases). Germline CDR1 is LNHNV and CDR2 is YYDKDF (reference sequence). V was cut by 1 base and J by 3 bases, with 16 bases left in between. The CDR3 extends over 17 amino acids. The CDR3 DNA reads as TGTGCCACCAGCAGAGGGGCCACGCAGGGTGGCAAAAACATTCAGTACTTC. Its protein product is CATSRGATQGGKNIQYF.

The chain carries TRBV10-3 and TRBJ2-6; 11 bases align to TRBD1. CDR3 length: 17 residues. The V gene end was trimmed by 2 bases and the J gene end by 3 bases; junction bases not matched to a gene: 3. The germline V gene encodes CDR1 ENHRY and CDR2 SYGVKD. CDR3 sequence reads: CAISEGTGGSGANVLTF. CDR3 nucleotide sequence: TGTGCCATCAGTGAGGGGACAGGGGGAAGTGGGGCCAACGTCCTGACTTTC.

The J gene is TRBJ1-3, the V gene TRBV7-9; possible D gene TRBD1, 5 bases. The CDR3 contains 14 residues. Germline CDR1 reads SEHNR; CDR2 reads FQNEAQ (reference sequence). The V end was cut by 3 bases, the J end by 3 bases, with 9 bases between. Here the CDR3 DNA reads TGTGCCAGCAGCTTGGGGACCGATGGAAACACCATATATTTT. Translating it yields CASSLGTDGNTIYF.

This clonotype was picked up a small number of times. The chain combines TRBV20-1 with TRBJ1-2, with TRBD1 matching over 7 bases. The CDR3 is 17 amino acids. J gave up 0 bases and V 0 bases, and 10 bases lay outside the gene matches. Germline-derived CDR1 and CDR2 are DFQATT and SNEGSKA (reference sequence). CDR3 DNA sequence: TGCAGTGCTAGAGATCTTCGGGCAGGGGGTCCTAACTATGGCTACACCTTC. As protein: CSARDLRAGGPNYGYTF.

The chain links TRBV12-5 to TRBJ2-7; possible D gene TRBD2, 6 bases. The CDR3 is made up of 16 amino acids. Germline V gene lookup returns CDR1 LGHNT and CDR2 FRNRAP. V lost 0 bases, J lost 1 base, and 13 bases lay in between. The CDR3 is CASGLVLGRGSYEQYF. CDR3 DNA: TGTGCTAGTGGTTTGGTACTCGGGAGAGGTTCCTACGAGCAGTACTTC.

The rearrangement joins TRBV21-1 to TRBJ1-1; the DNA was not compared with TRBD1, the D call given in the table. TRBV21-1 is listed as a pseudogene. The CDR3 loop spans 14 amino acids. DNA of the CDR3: TGTGCCAGCAGCAAGGACAGGAGGAACACTGAAGCTTTCTTT. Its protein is CASSKDRRNTEAFF.

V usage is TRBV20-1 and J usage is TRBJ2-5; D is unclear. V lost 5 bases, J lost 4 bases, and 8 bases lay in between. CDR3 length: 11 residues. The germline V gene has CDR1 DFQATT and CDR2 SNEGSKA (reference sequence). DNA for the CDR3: TGCAGTGCTGACGGACGAGAGACCCAGTACTTC. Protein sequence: CSADGRETQYF.

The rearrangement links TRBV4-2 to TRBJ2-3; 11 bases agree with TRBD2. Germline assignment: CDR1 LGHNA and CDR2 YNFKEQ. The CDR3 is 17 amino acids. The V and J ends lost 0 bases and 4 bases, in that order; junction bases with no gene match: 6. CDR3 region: CASSQDGLAGGPDTQYF. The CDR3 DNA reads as TGTGCCAGCAGCCAAGATGGGCTAGCGGGAGGCCCAGATACGCAGTATTTT.

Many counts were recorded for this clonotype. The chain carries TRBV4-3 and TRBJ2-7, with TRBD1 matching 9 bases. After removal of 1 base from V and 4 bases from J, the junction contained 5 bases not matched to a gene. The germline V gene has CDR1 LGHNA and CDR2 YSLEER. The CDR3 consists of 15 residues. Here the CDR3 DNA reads TGCGCCAGCAGCCAAGTCGCCGGGACAGGGTACGAGCAGTACTTC. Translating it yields CASSQVAGTGYEQYF.

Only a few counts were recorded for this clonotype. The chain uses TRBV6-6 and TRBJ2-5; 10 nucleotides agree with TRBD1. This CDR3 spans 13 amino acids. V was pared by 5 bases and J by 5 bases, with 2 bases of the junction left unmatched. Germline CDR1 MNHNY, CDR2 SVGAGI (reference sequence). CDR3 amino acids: CASSGTGDETQYF. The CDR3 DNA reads TGTGCCAGCAGTGGGACAGGGGACGAGACCCAGTACTTC.